The 28 T cell receptor beta chains below come from one sample, sequenced in a study of technical replicates of blood from a few donors. TCRdb keeps only in-frame clones here, not all; method: immunoSEQ multiplex PCR. The sample carries some 69,000 clones, 75% to 90% recorded once. Sample: PBMCs. The receptors here all came from a human donor in good health. Some clones in this sample may be carry-over from other donors' samples.

In DNA form, the CDR3 reads TGTGCCAGCAGCCCCTGGGCCGGCGGGAGTGGCACCGGGGAGCTGTTTTTT. It translates to CASSPWAGGSGTGELFF. The V call is TRBV7-9, the J call TRBJ2-2, with 7 bases identical to TRBD2. CDR1 and CDR2 from the germline V gene are SEHNR and FQNEAQ (reference sequence). This CDR3 region has 17 residues. V lost 5 bases to trimming and J lost 4 bases; unmatched junction nucleotides: 13.

V and J are TRBV29-1 and TRBJ1-1, with D unresolved. Per germline, CDR1 SQVTM and CDR2 ANQGSEA. This CDR3 has 12 residues. V was cut by 7 bases and J by 6 bases, with 15 bases left in between. In nucleotides, the CDR3 is TGCAGCGCCTCATGGGGAGTTGCTGAAGCTTTCTTT. Amino acid sequence: CSASWGVAEAFF.

The gene calls are TRBV4-2 and TRBJ1-5, with a tentative D call TRBD1 (6 bases). CDR1 and CDR2 from the germline V gene are LGHNA and YNFKEQ. This CDR3 is 15 amino acids long. V was trimmed by 0 bases and J by 11 bases, leaving 17 bases between them. CDR3 DNA: TGTGCCAGCAGCCAAGATAAGCAGGGGAGATTGTCCCAGCATTTT. Residues: CASSQDKQGRLSQHF.

The chain employs TRBV7-9 and TRBJ1-1; possibly TRBD1 for D (5 bases). The germline CDR1 and CDR2 sequences are SEHNR and FQNEAQ (reference sequence). The length of the CDR3 is 15 residues. The V end was cut by 5 bases, the J end by 3 bases, with 16 bases between. This CDR3 reads CASSLAGTPYTEAFF. DNA for the CDR3: TGTGCCAGCAGCCTCGCCGGGACTCCGTACACTGAAGCTTTCTTT.

The chain combines TRBV11-2 with TRBJ2-4, with unresolved D. The germline V gene encodes CDR1 SGHAT and CDR2 FQNNGV. V was shortened by 5 bases and J by 3 bases, with 11 bases between the two germline ends. CDR3 length: 14 residues. The CDR3 here is CASSPRTGKNIQYF. The CDR3 DNA is TGTGCCAGCAGCCCTCGAACGGGCAAAAACATTCAGTACTTC.

The chain uses TRBV14 and TRBJ1-1, with 9 bases that match TRBD1. This CDR3 has 16 amino acids. The V gene end was trimmed by 4 bases and the J gene end by 4 bases; junction bases not matched to a gene: 10. CDR1 SGHDN and CDR2 FVKESK come from the germline V gene. CDR3 residues: CASSRDITGGRTEAFF. The CDR3 DNA reads TGTGCCAGCAGCCGGGATATCACAGGGGGCCGCACTGAAGCTTTCTTT.

The chain employs TRBV5-1 and TRBJ1-1; 9 bases are a match to TRBD1. V lost 4 bases to trimming and J lost 5 bases; unmatched junction nucleotides: 6. Germline V gene sequence: CDR1 SGHRS, CDR2 YFSETQ. The CDR3 covers 14 residues. The CDR3 loop is CASSEGQGGTEAFF. The CDR3 DNA sequence: TGCGCCAGCAGCGAGGGACAGGGAGGTACTGAAGCTTTCTTT.

The chain carries TRBV9 and TRBJ2-2, with D possibly matching TRBD2 (5 bases). Germline CDR1 is SGDLS and CDR2 is YYNGEE. The CDR3 consists of 13 residues. With 2 bases removed from V and 7 bases from J, the gap between germline ends came to 9 bases. CDR3 nucleotides: TGTGCCAGCAGCGTCGGGGAGCGCGGGGAGCTGTTTTTT. Its protein product is CASSVGERGELFF.

This clone was counted between two and nine times. The rearrangement links TRBV4-3 to TRBJ2-7, with TRBD2 as a possible D gene (5 bases). The germline V and J ends were trimmed by 2 bases and 6 bases, with 23 bases remaining between them. Germline CDR1 LGHNA, CDR2 YSLEER. The CDR3 consists of 17 residues. CDR3 amino acids: CASSQSLERVSPFEQYF. CDR3 DNA sequence: TGCGCCAGCAGCCAATCCCTCGAGAGGGTTTCCCCCTTCGAGCAGTACTTC.

The V gene is TRBV5-1, the J gene TRBJ2-3; possible D gene TRBD1, 6 bases. Germline CDR1 SGHRS, CDR2 YFSETQ. This CDR3 has 17 amino acids. The germline V and J ends were trimmed by 4 bases and 0 bases, with 18 bases remaining between them. CDR3 loop: CASSPTQQGSSTDTQYF. CDR3 nucleotide sequence: TGCGCCAGCAGCCCAACCCAACAGGGTTCTAGCACAGATACGCAGTATTTT.

The chain carries TRBV4-3 and TRBJ2-3; 11 bases align to TRBD2. With 0 bases clipped from V and 7 bases from J, the junction kept 9 bases outside the gene matches. CDR3 length equals 17 residues. Per germline, CDR1 LGHNA and CDR2 YSLEER. The CDR3 region is CASSQDFLAGGVNTQYF. The CDR3 DNA reads as TGCGCCAGCAGCCAAGATTTCCTAGCGGGGGGTGTGAATACGCAGTATTTT.

The gene calls are TRBV18 and TRBJ2-5, with a possible D match to TRBD1 (6 bases). The CDR3 is made up of 13 amino acids. V was clipped by 0 bases and J by 7 bases, with 9 bases between them. CDR1 and CDR2 (germline): KGHSH, LQKENI. Written as DNA, the CDR3 is TGTGCCAGCTCACCACCGGGGGCCGGGACCCAGTACTTC. Protein: CASSPPGAGTQYF.

V and J are TRBV4-3 and TRBJ2-1; 10 nucleotides match TRBD2. The CDR3 is 15 residues long. Trimming removed 4 bases from V and 6 bases from J; junction bases left unmatched: 6. Germline-derived CDR1 and CDR2 are LGHNA and YSLEER. Here the CDR3 DNA reads TGCGCCAGCAGCCGCGGACTAGCGGCTAGCAATGAGCAGTTCTTC. It encodes CASSRGLAASNEQFF.

The chain links TRBV5-5 to TRBJ2-1, with D perhaps TRBD2 (5 bases). CDR1 is SGHKS, CDR2 YYEKEE, per germline (reference sequence). CDR3 length: 15 residues. Trimming removed 1 base from V and 5 bases from J, with 13 bases in between. CDR3 loop: CASSLRQLRDNEQFF. CDR3 bases: TGTGCCAGCAGCTTGAGGCAGCTGAGGGACAATGAGCAGTTCTTC.

This clone was recorded only once. The chain has TRBV11-2 and TRBJ2-2, with TRBD2 identical over 13 bases. Germline CDR1 and CDR2: SGHAT and FQNNGV. The CDR3 has 16 residues. V gave up 5 bases and J gave up 8 bases; unmatched junction bases: 8. CDR3 in DNA: TGTGCCAGCAGCGGATGGACTAGCGGGGGATTTGGGGAGCTGTTTTTT. Translating gives CASSGWTSGGFGELFF.

The rearrangement uses TRBV4-1 and TRBJ1-2; D not certain. Germline V lookup: CDR1 MGHRA, CDR2 YSYEKL. V lost 4 bases, J lost 6 bases, and 12 bases lay in between. CDR3 size: 13 residues. This chain's CDR3 is CASSLRLEDGYTF. As DNA, the CDR3 is TGCGCCAGCAGCCTCCGGTTGGAGGATGGCTACACCTTC.

This clone was detected only once. This chain uses TRBV4-1 with TRBJ2-5, with 15 bases that match TRBD2. With 7 bases clipped from V and 2 bases from J, the junction kept 2 bases outside the gene matches. From germline, CDR1 is MGHRA and CDR2 YSYEKL. The CDR3 sequence is 15 residues long. The DNA of the CDR3 is TGCGCCAGCACCGGACTAGCGGGGGGGCAAGAGACCCAGTACTTC. Translating gives CASTGLAGGQETQYF.

The chain couples TRBV19 to TRBJ1-6; TRBD1 aligns across 9 bases. The germline gives CDR1 LNHDA, CDR2 SQIVND (reference sequence). The J segment lost 4 bases and the V segment lost 8 bases, leaving 6 bases of the junction unmatched. The CDR3 runs 15 residues. Here the CDR3 reads CASSTTGGYNSPLHF. Here the CDR3 DNA reads TGTGCCAGTTCAACGACAGGGGGTTATAATTCACCCCTCCACTTT.

The CDR3 DNA sequence: TGTGCCAGCAGCTCGGAAGGGGGCAGTGGCTACGAGCAGTACTTC. The encoded protein is CASSSEGGSGYEQYF. The rearrangement links TRBV9 to TRBJ2-7; TRBD1 aligns across 7 bases. There are 15 residues in the CDR3. The trim removed 4 bases at V and 3 bases at J, leaving 10 bases unmatched. Germline V gene data show CDR1 as SGDLS and CDR2 as YYNGEE.

There are many counts of this clone. The chain has TRBV5-4 and TRBJ2-7, with TRBD1 matching 10 bases. Germline CDR1 SGHNT, CDR2 YYREEE (reference sequence). The V gene end was trimmed by 0 bases and the J gene end by 2 bases; junction bases not matched to a gene: 5. The CDR3 covers 16 residues. In DNA form, the CDR3 reads TGTGCCAGCAGCTTGGAACCGGGACAGGGGACCTACGAGCAGTACTTC. It is translated as CASSLEPGQGTYEQYF.

The V call is TRBV10-3, the J call TRBJ2-2, with D possibly TRBD1 on 5 matching bases. V lost 10 bases to trimming and J lost 0 bases, with 15 bases between them. The germline gives CDR1 ENHRY, CDR2 SYGVKD. This CDR3 is built from 15 residues. CDR3 region: CATTSGSANTGELFF. The CDR3 nucleotides read TGTGCCACGACTTCAGGGTCCGCGAACACCGGGGAGCTGTTTTTT.

This rearrangement joins TRBV10-3 to TRBJ2-3, with 10 bases aligning to TRBD2. The CDR3 covers 14 residues. Germline V gives CDR1 ENHRY, CDR2 SYGVKD. With V trimmed by 8 bases and J by 3 bases, 5 bases remained unmatched. The CDR3 is CAIARAGGTDTQYF. The CDR3 DNA is TGTGCCATCGCCAGAGCGGGAGGGACAGATACGCAGTATTTT.

This clone appeared many times. The J gene is TRBJ2-7, the V gene TRBV7-9; TRBD2 aligns across 8 bases. With V trimmed by 1 base and J by 4 bases, 0 bases remained unmatched. This CDR3 is built from 13 residues. Per germline, CDR1 SEHNR and CDR2 FQNEAQ (reference sequence). CDR3 bases: TGTGCCAGCAGCTTAGGCGGGAGGTACGAGCAGTACTTC. It translates to CASSLGGRYEQYF.

CDR3 region: CASSYSGSGYEQFF. Here the CDR3 DNA reads TGTGCCAGCAGTTATAGCGGGAGTGGGTATGAGCAGTTCTTC. This sequence joins TRBV6-1 and TRBJ2-1, with 9 nucleotides matching TRBD2. The CDR3 has 14 residues. Looked up from germline, CDR1 is MNHNS and CDR2 is SASEGT. V was pared by 5 bases and J by 8 bases, with 7 bases of the junction left unmatched.

The CDR3 coding sequence is TGTGCCTGGAGTCTTACCGGACAGGGGCTAAAAACCTTC. Translation: CAWSLTGQGLKTF. The rearrangement uses TRBV30 and TRBJ1-2, with 9 bases that match TRBD1. CDR3 length equals 13 residues. From germline, CDR1 is GTSNPN and CDR2 SVGIG (reference sequence). Trimming took 2 bases from V and 14 from J; bases not matched to a gene: 12.

The rearrangement uses TRBV7-9 and TRBJ2-2; a weak D match, TRBD2 (5 bases). V was trimmed by 5 bases and J by 0 bases, leaving 10 bases between them. The CDR3 covers 15 residues. Germline V gives CDR1 SEHNR, CDR2 FQNEAQ (reference sequence). The CDR3 DNA is TGTGCCAGCAGCCCTCGAGGGACGAACACCGGGGAGCTGTTTTTT. Its translation: CASSPRGTNTGELFF. Full variable domain (outside the CDR3, taken from reference TRBV7-9 and TRBJ2-2): DTGVSQNPRHKITKRGQNVTFRCDPISEHNRLYWYRQTLGQGPEFLTYFQNEAQLEKSRLLSDRFSAERPKGSFSTLEIQRTEQGDSAMYLCASSPRGTNTGELFFGEGSRLTVL.

The chain combines TRBV5-1 with TRBJ2-7; D is ambiguous. Trimming took off 4 bases at V and 6 bases at J, with 17 bases between the two ends. The CDR3 totals 14 residues. Germline lookup yields CDR1 SGHRS and CDR2 YFSETQ. This CDR3 reads CASSPGTDLLEQYF. Here the CDR3 DNA reads TGCGCCAGCAGCCCCGGTACAGATCTCCTCGAGCAGTACTTC. The variable domain in full, with the rest retrieved from reference TRBV5-1 and TRBJ2-7, is KAGVTQTPRYLIKTRGQQVTLSCSPISGHRSVSWYQQTPGQGLQFLFEYFSETQRNKGNFPGRFSGRQFSNSRSEMNVSTLELGDSALYLCASSPGTDLLEQYFGPGTRLTVT.

The CDR3 bases are TGCGCCAGCAGCTCAAGGGCGGGAACGGAGACCCAGTACTTC. As protein: CASSSRAGTETQYF. This chain joins TRBV5-1 and TRBJ2-5, with D tentatively TRBD2 (6 bases). The CDR3 loop spans 14 amino acids. V shed 3 bases and J shed 5 bases, with 14 bases lying between them. The germline gives CDR1 SGHRS, CDR2 YFSETQ.